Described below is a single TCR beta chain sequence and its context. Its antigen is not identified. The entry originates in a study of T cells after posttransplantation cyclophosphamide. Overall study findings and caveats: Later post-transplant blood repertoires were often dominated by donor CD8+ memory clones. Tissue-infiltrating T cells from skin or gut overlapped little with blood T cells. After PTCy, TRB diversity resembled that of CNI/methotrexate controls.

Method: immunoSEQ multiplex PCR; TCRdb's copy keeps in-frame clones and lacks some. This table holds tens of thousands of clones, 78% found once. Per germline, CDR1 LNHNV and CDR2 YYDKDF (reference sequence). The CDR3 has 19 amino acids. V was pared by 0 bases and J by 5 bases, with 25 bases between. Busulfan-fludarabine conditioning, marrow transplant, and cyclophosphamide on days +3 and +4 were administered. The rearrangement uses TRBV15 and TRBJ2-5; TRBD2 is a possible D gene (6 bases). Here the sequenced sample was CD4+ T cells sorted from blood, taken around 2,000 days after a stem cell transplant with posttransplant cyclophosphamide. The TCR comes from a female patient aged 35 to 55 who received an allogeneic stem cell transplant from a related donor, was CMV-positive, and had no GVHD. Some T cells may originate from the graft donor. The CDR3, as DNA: TGTGCCACCAGCAGAGATCGTAGCGGTCCTCTCGGGGTTGGGGAGACCCAGTACTTC. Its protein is CATSRDRSGPLGVGETQYF. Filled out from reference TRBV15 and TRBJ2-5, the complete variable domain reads DAMVIQNPRYQVTQFGKPVTLSCSQTLNHNVMYWYQQKSSQAPKLLFHYYDKDFNNEADTPDNFQSRRPNTSFCFLDIRSPGLGDTAMYLCATSRDRSGPLGVGETQYFGPGTRLLVL.